This T cell receptor (beta chain) originates from a study of T cells in Graves' hyperthyroidism and ophthalmopathy. A patient was excluded if there was uncontrolled infection, other autoimmune disease, pregnancy or lactation. From RNA transcripts, TCR beta CDR3 regions were amplified. The HTBI set primed first-round TCR CDR3 RT-PCR. TCRdb processed the multiplex PCR reads anew with MiXCR; each CDR3 protein has one entry. Of roughly 500,000 distinct CDR3 sequences in the sample, 35% to 55% are singletons; the top ten hold roughly 20%. This CDR3 spans 14 amino acids. Germline V gene lookup returns CDR1 DFQATT and CDR2 SNEGSKA (reference sequence). The V gene end was trimmed by 6 bases and the J gene end by 3 bases; junction bases not matched to a gene: 8.

The receptor was isolated from an adult woman with Graves' disease, either hyperthyroidism or ophthalmopathy (not recorded which). Sequencing was done on a sample of peripheral blood or thyroid tissue (not recorded which). This chain links TRBV20-1 with TRBJ1-5; 7 nucleotides match TRBD1. DNA of the CDR3: TGCAGTGCAAGCGGACAGGAGTACAATCAGCCCCAGCATTTT. Translation gives CSASGQEYNQPQHF.